A single sample gave rise to the 12 T cell receptor beta chains below, sequenced in a study of OX40 agonist ivuxolimab in advanced cancers. Libraries were prepared by immunoSEQ multiplex PCR; TCRdb keeps only in-frame clonotypes and omits some of them. The sample lists about 70,000 clones, around 80% occurring once. The starting material was CD4+ or CD8+ T cells sorted from blood, obtained in a trial of the OX40 agonist ivuxolimab. These receptors all come from an adult with an advanced solid tumor such as melanoma, head and neck, liver or kidney cancer.

This chain links TRBV5-4 with TRBJ2-3; D ambiguous. Germline CDR1 and CDR2: SGHNT and YYREEE (reference sequence). The CDR3 is 15 residues long. V lost 2 bases, J lost 0 bases, and 10 bases lay in between. The chain's CDR3 is CASSLRRGSTDTQYF. CDR3 nucleotides: TGTGCCAGCAGCTTACGTCGCGGTAGCACAGATACGCAGTATTTT. Looking up the rest from reference TRBV5-4 and TRBJ2-3 gives the full variable domain: ETGVTQSPTHLIKTRGQQVTLRCSSQSGHNTVSWYQQALGQGPQFIFQYYREEENGRGNFPPRFSGLQFPNYSSELNVNALELDDSALYLCASSLRRGSTDTQYFGPGTRLTVL.

The rearrangement links TRBV6-5 to TRBJ2-7; no reliable D call. V lost 5 bases and J 2 bases, leaving 16 bases between the germline ends. The CDR3 is 15 amino acids. Germline V gene data show CDR1 as MNHEY and CDR2 as SVGAGI. The CDR3 region has the DNA TGTGCCAGCAGTGCCGAAGGGAATCGGGCCTACGAGCAGTACTTC. It encodes CASSAEGNRAYEQYF.

This sequence joins TRBV7-3 and TRBJ1-1; 7 bases fit TRBD1. V trimming: 6 bases; J trimming: 1 base; junction bases outside the gene matches: 5. The CDR3 has 14 amino acids. CDR1 is SGHTA and CDR2 is FQGTGA in the germline V gene. This CDR3 reads CASRKTGPNTEAFF. Written as DNA, the CDR3 is TGTGCCAGCAGGAAGACAGGGCCGAACACTGAAGCTTTCTTT.

The chain couples TRBV5-6 to TRBJ2-2; D is ambiguous. The CDR3 has 17 residues. Trimming shortened V by 5 bases and J by 4 bases, and 21 bases separated the two germline ends. Looked up from germline, CDR1 is SGHDT and CDR2 is YYEEEE. The CDR3 DNA reads as TGTGCCAGCAGTCACGTTGAAGGCGCCTGGCTCACCGGGGAGCTGTTTTTT. This gives the protein CASSHVEGAWLTGELFF.

This sequence joins TRBV5-1 and TRBJ1-4, with a possible D match to TRBD1 (5 bases). CDR1 is SGHRS and CDR2 is YFSETQ in the germline V gene. Trimming stripped 0 bases from V and 8 bases from J, with 11 bases between. The CDR3 is 14 residues long. CDR3 residues: CASSLGGGGEKLFF. CDR3 DNA: TGCGCCAGCAGCTTGGGCGGGGGAGGAGAAAAACTGTTTTTT.

This chain uses TRBV7-2 with TRBJ2-1; D may match TRBD1 or TRBD2 (5 bases each). Germline CDR1 reads SGHTA; CDR2 reads FQGNSA. This CDR3 has 16 amino acids. Trimming removed 4 bases from V and 7 bases from J, with 20 bases in between. The DNA for the CDR3 is TGTGCCAGCAGCTCAAGTACGGGGCTGCCCCGAAATGAGCAGTTCTTC. It yields the protein CASSSSTGLPRNEQFF.

The chain carries TRBV11-2 and TRBJ2-2; the match to TRBD2 covers 11 bases. Germline V CDR1 and CDR2: SGHAT, FQNNGV. The length of the CDR3 is 16 residues. The V segment lost 5 bases and the J segment 8 bases; nucleotides outside the gene matches: 10. The CDR3 DNA reads as TGTGCCAGCAGCCCGATTAGCGGGAGGGCCTGGGGGGAGCTGTTTTTT. It is translated as CASSPISGRAWGELFF.

V is TRBV7-9 and J is TRBJ1-1; TRBD1 might be the D (5 bases). Trimming left V 0 bases short and J 5 bases short, with 7 bases between. Looked up from germline, CDR1 is SEHNR and CDR2 is FQNEAQ (reference sequence). The CDR3 runs 13 residues. The CDR3 DNA reads TGTGCCAGCAGCTTAGCGGGGGTGACTGAAGCTTTCTTT. Translation gives CASSLAGVTEAFF.

The chain links TRBV6-6 to TRBJ1-1; 7 nucleotides match TRBD1. The germline gives CDR1 MNHNY, CDR2 SVGAGI (reference sequence). V lost 5 bases and J lost 0; bases outside the gene matches: 6. The CDR3 extends over 15 amino acids. This CDR3 reads CASSTSGTVNTEAFF. CDR3 nucleotides: TGTGCCAGCAGTACATCCGGGACAGTGAACACTGAAGCTTTCTTT.

This chain links TRBV5-1 with TRBJ2-1; 8 bases fit TRBD2. V trimming: 1 base; J trimming: 6 bases; junction bases outside the gene matches: 12. Germline V CDR1 and CDR2: SGHRS, YFSETQ. The CDR3 sequence is 17 residues long. Here the CDR3 reads CASSLPQLSGALNEQFF. CDR3 sequence (DNA): TGCGCCAGCAGCTTGCCACAGCTTAGCGGGGCACTCAATGAGCAGTTCTTC.

This rearrangement joins TRBV6-1 to TRBJ1-1, with 8 bases that match TRBD1. The length of the CDR3 is 14 residues. Per germline, CDR1 MNHNS and CDR2 SASEGT. V dropped 0 bases and J dropped 7; count of bases not matched to a gene: 4. The CDR3 loop is CASSEAGTGFEAFF. In DNA, the CDR3 is TGTGCCAGCAGTGAAGCAGGGACAGGCTTTGAAGCTTTCTTT.

CDR3 nucleotide sequence: TGTGCCAGCAGCTTGGGGACGACATCGGTAACTGAAGCTTTCTTT. Protein: CASSLGTTSVTEAFF. The V call is TRBV7-9, the J call TRBJ1-1; a weak D match, TRBD1 (5 bases). The V and J ends lost 3 bases and 5 bases respectively, with 16 bases between them. CDR1 and CDR2 from the germline V gene are SEHNR and FQNEAQ (reference sequence). CDR3 length: 15 amino acids.